Shown below are 27 T cell receptor beta chains from a single sample sequenced in a study of T cell repertoires in cytomegalovirus infection. One entry per CDR3 protein, called by TCRdb with MiXCR from the reads. Of roughly 990,000 distinct CDR3 sequences in the sample, around 32% were seen once. Their target antigens are unknown. The starting material was cultured CD8+ T cells from PBMCs, obtained from culture after CMV antigen stimulation. These TCRs come from a human donor in good health (CMV status not recorded). Some clones in this sample may be carry-over from other donors' samples.

The chain has TRBV28 and TRBJ2-5, with TRBD2 identical over 16 bases. With V trimmed by 6 bases and J by 4 bases, 11 bases remained unmatched. In germline, CDR1 is MDHEN, CDR2 SYDVKM. The CDR3 runs to 18 residues. DNA for the CDR3: TGTGCCAGCAGCTCAACCGGGACTAGCGGGGGGGCAACAGAGACCCAGTACTTC. Protein: CASSSTGTSGGATETQYF.

The CDR3 is CASKPKQGARGIYQETQYF. The CDR3 region has the DNA TGTGCCAGCAAACCCAAACAGGGGGCTAGGGGGATTTACCAAGAGACCCAGTACTTC. The chain has TRBV6-1 and TRBJ2-5; 9 bases match TRBD1. This CDR3 is built from 19 residues. J was trimmed by 0 bases and V by 7 bases; bases with no gene match: 18. Germline V gene sequence: CDR1 MNHNS, CDR2 SASEGT.

The CDR3 region is CASSFGQAALGDEQYV. In DNA form, the CDR3 reads TGTGCCAGCAGTTTTGGACAGGCGGCTCTTGGGGACGAGCAGTACGTC. The gene calls are TRBV28 and TRBJ2-7; TRBD1 matches 7 bases. CDR1 is MDHEN and CDR2 is SYDVKM in the germline V gene. V trimming: 3 bases; J trimming: 5 bases; junction bases outside the gene matches: 13. The CDR3 totals 16 residues.

The chain couples TRBV4-1 to TRBJ1-4; 7 bases are shared with TRBD1. Germline V CDR1 and CDR2: MGHRA, YSYEKL. This CDR3 spans 17 amino acids. Unmatched junction bases numbered 7, after V lost 0 bases and J lost 3 bases. The CDR3 sequence is CASSQEWDGTANEKLFF. CDR3 DNA: TGCGCCAGCAGCCAAGAGTGGGACGGGACAGCTAATGAAAAACTGTTTTTT.

CDR3 in amino acids: CASSPPYRDSTFGELFF. The CDR3 DNA reads as TGTGCCAGTAGTCCGCCCTACCGGGACAGCACCTTTGGGGAGCTGTTTTTT. This chain connects TRBV19 to TRBJ2-2; 7 bases are shared with TRBD1. Trimming at V came to 5 bases and at J to 8 bases, leaving 17 bases not matched to a gene. CDR1 is LNHDA, CDR2 SQIVND, per germline (reference sequence). This CDR3 is built from 17 residues.

This clonotype has only a few counts. The chain links TRBV6-1 to TRBJ2-2; D is ambiguous. Deletions cut 2 bases from V and 0 bases from J, with 10 bases between. Germline V gene data show CDR1 as MNHNS and CDR2 as SASEGT. CDR3 size: 16 residues. CDR3 nucleotide sequence: TGTGCCAGCAGTGAAATTACGATTTCGAACACCGGGGAGCTGTTTTTT. The encoded protein is CASSEITISNTGELFF.

CDR3 sequence: CASSPRAGKEGELFF. The DNA of the CDR3 is TGTGCCAGCTCCCCCAGGGCCGGGAAGGAAGGGGAGCTGTTTTTT. The chain has TRBV6-2 or TRBV6-3 and TRBJ2-2; TRBD1 or TRBD2 may be the D gene (5 bases each). The length of the CDR3 is 15 residues. The V end was cut by 8 bases, the J end by 8 bases, with 21 bases between. Germline V gene sequence: CDR1 MNHEY, CDR2 SVGEGT.

This clonotype was recorded a few times. The chain links TRBV19 to TRBJ2-2; D not resolved. V was pared by 8 bases and J by 7 bases, with 5 bases between. This CDR3 has 10 residues. Looked up from germline, CDR1 is LNHDA and CDR2 is SQIVND (reference sequence). In DNA, the CDR3 is TGTGCCAGTTCCCACGGGGAGCTGTTTTTT. It is translated as CASSHGELFF.

Ten or more counts support this clonotype. The chain links TRBV7-9 to TRBJ2-1; the match to TRBD2 covers 14 bases. This CDR3 comprises 15 residues. Germline V CDR1 and CDR2: SEHNR, FQNEAQ (reference sequence). J was trimmed by 4 bases and V by 5 bases; bases with no gene match: 1. The CDR3 sequence is CASSGTSGGYNEQFF. The CDR3 DNA sequence: TGTGCCAGCAGCGGGACTAGCGGGGGTTACAATGAGCAGTTCTTC. Full variable domain (remainder filled in from reference TRBV7-9 and TRBJ2-1): DTGVSQNPRHKITKRGQNVTFRCDPISEHNRLYWYRQTLGQGPEFLTYFQNEAQLEKSRLLSDRFSAERPKGSFSTLEIQRTEQGDSAMYLCASSGTSGGYNEQFFGPGTRLTVL.

This clonotype was detected once. The genes are TRBV7-9 and TRBJ1-2, with 11 nucleotides matching TRBD1. With V trimmed by 4 bases and J by 6 bases, 10 bases remained unmatched. This CDR3 is 16 amino acids long. Germline CDR1 reads SEHNR; CDR2 reads FQNEAQ (reference sequence). The CDR3 sequence: CASSSRWTGGDNGYTF. As DNA, the CDR3 is TGTGCCAGCAGCTCCCGTTGGACAGGGGGCGATAATGGCTACACCTTC.

This clonotype was detected ten times or more. The chain uses TRBV7-3 and TRBJ1-2; TRBD1 matches at 7 bases. This CDR3 comprises 13 residues. Trimming at V came to 3 bases and at J to 5 bases, leaving 3 bases not matched to a gene. Germline V gene lookup returns CDR1 SGHTA and CDR2 FQGTGA. As DNA, the CDR3 is TGTGCCAGCAGCTTCGACAGGGAGTATGGCTACACCTTC. Protein sequence: CASSFDREYGYTF.

This clonotype was counted many times. The rearrangement links TRBV7-2 to TRBJ2-1; either TRBD1 or TRBD2 may fit D (5 bases each). Between the trimmed V and J ends, which lost 5 bases and 6 bases, there was a span of 11 bases. The CDR3 loop spans 13 amino acids. The V gene's germline CDR1 is SGHTA and CDR2 FQGNSA. CDR3: CASSGGSSNEQFF. In DNA, the CDR3 is TGTGCCAGCAGCGGGGGTTCTTCCAATGAGCAGTTCTTC.

This clonotype was counted a few times. The gene calls are TRBV7-9 and TRBJ1-5; D uncertain. Per germline, CDR1 SEHNR and CDR2 FQNEAQ (reference sequence). The V gene lost 2 bases and the J gene lost 9 bases, with 5 bases spanning the gap. This CDR3 is built from 11 residues. CDR3 coding DNA: TGTGCCAGCAGCTTATGGGGGCCCCAGCATTTT. Its protein is CASSLWGPQHF.

This clonotype was detected many times. This chain links TRBV4-1 with TRBJ2-3; possible D gene TRBD1, 6 bases. The V end was cut by 4 bases, the J end by 2 bases, with 10 bases between. The CDR3 spans 14 residues. Germline V CDR1 and CDR2: MGHRA, YSYEKL. The CDR3 sequence is CASSPWDTTDTQYF. CDR3 DNA: TGCGCCAGCAGCCCCTGGGACACCACAGATACGCAGTATTTT.

This clonotype has a count of ten or more. The chain joins TRBV7-2 to TRBJ1-5, with D possibly being TRBD1 (6 bases). The CDR3 covers 15 residues. CDR1 and CDR2 from the germline V gene are SGHTA and FQGNSA. Trimming took 1 base from V and 0 from J, leaving 7 bases between them. Written as DNA, the CDR3 is TGTGCCAGCAGCTTAGGACAGGTTAGCAATCAGCCCCAGCATTTT. As protein: CASSLGQVSNQPQHF.

The chain combines TRBV7-9 with TRBJ1-5; no clear D. CDR1 is SEHNR and CDR2 is FQNEAQ in the germline V gene (reference sequence). The CDR3 loop spans 14 amino acids. With 0 bases removed from V and 7 bases from J, the gap between germline ends came to 10 bases. The CDR3 is CASSLAGPGQPQHF. CDR3 DNA: TGTGCCAGCAGCTTAGCCGGACCGGGGCAGCCCCAGCATTTT.

This clonotype was counted only a few times. DNA of the CDR3: TGTGCCAGCAGCTTAGAGCCGACTCGATACGAGCAGTACGTC. Translating it yields CASSLEPTRYEQYV. V is TRBV11-2 and J is TRBJ2-7; D is undetermined. The CDR3 is 14 residues long. CDR1 and CDR2 (germline): SGHAT, FQNNGV. V was clipped by 0 bases and J by 4 bases, with 10 bases between them.

This clonotype was seen more than once but under ten times. V gene TRBV28 combines with J gene TRBJ2-5; D is ambiguous. V lost 2 bases and J lost 5, with 18 bases in between. Germline CDR1 is MDHEN and CDR2 is SYDVKM. This CDR3 contains 16 residues. CDR3 amino acids: CASSLVLELRVETQYF. CDR3 DNA: TGTGCCAGCAGTTTAGTATTAGAACTCCGGGTGGAGACCCAGTACTTC. The full variable domain, rest sourced from reference TRBV28 and TRBJ2-5, is DVKVTQSSRYLVKRTGEKVFLECVQDMDHENMFWYRQDPGLGLRLIYFSYDVKMKEKGDIPEGYSVSREKKERFSLILESASTNQTSMYLCASSLVLELRVETQYFGPGTRLLVL.

V usage is TRBV3-1 and J usage is TRBJ2-3; no firm D call. Trimming removed 1 base at V and 5 bases at J, with 7 bases between. In germline, CDR1 is LGHDT, CDR2 YNNKEL (reference sequence). The CDR3 extends over 13 amino acids. Here the CDR3 reads CASSQGVRDTQYF. In DNA form, the CDR3 reads TGTGCCAGCAGCCAAGGAGTGAGAGATACGCAGTATTTT.

The chain couples TRBV29-1 to TRBJ2-5; 7 positions agree with TRBD1. Looked up from germline, CDR1 is SQVTM and CDR2 is ANQGSEA. V was pared by 3 bases and J by 2 bases, with 12 bases of the junction left unmatched. The length of the CDR3 is 16 residues. As DNA, the CDR3 is TGCAGCGTTGATGGTTTTGGGGACAGAGGTCAAGAGACCCAGTACTTC. Residues: CSVDGFGDRGQETQYF.

This clonotype was observed a handful of times. The chain is built from TRBV6-4 and TRBJ1-2; 7 nucleotides match TRBD1. V lost 2 bases and J lost 2; bases outside the gene matches: 5. The CDR3 length is 15 residues. Germline-derived CDR1 and CDR2 are MRHNA and SNTAGT. The CDR3 is CASSDDRELNYGYTF. CDR3 coding DNA: TGTGCCAGCAGTGACGACAGGGAACTAAACTATGGCTACACCTTC.

This clonotype appeared a few times. The chain recombines TRBV7-9 with TRBJ2-5, with D possibly matching TRBD1 (6 bases). The V and J ends lost 2 bases and 5 bases respectively, with 15 bases between them. CDR1 SEHNR and CDR2 FQNEAQ come from the germline V gene (reference sequence). The CDR3 has 15 residues. The CDR3 bases are TGTGCCAGCAGCTTAAGGCAGGGGATAGATGAGACCCAGTACTTC. This gives the protein CASSLRQGIDETQYF.

The chain has TRBV4-2 and TRBJ1-3; a weak D match, TRBD1 (6 bases). The germline CDR1 and CDR2 sequences are LGHNA and YNFKEQ. Deletions cut 3 bases from V and 2 bases from J, with 17 bases between. The CDR3 runs to 17 residues. CDR3 sequence reads: CASSHQGPGVAGNTIYF. CDR3 in DNA: TGTGCCAGCAGCCATCAAGGTCCAGGGGTAGCTGGAAACACCATATATTTT.

This clonotype was detected a few times. The chain combines TRBV19 with TRBJ2-7; TRBD1 might be the D (5 bases). The germline gives CDR1 LNHDA, CDR2 SQIVND (reference sequence). V lost 3 bases to trimming and J lost 3 bases, with 12 bases between them. This CDR3 has 14 amino acids. DNA for the CDR3: TGTGCCAGTAGTATTGGGGCAGATTACTACGAGCAGTACTTC. Encoded protein: CASSIGADYYEQYF.

This clonotype occurred many times. CDR3: CASRDRDSGANVLTF. The CDR3 DNA reads as TGTGCCAGCAGGGACCGCGACTCTGGGGCCAACGTCCTGACTTTC. The chain is built from TRBV7-3 and TRBJ2-6; no clear D gene. The V gene lost 6 bases and the J gene lost 0 bases, with 9 bases spanning the gap. From germline, CDR1 is SGHTA and CDR2 FQGTGA. This CDR3 comprises 15 residues.

The CDR3 protein is CASSTRLAGRTDTQYF. The CDR3 region has the DNA TGTGCCAGCAGCACTCGACTAGCGGGGAGGACAGATACGCAGTATTTT. The chain has TRBV7-6 and TRBJ2-3; 11 bases fit TRBD2. Looked up from germline, CDR1 is SGHVS and CDR2 is FNYEAQ. The CDR3 is made up of 16 amino acids. Trimming took 5 bases from V and 3 from J; bases not matched to a gene: 7.

In its sample, this clonotype was seen a few times. This sequence joins TRBV7-6 and TRBJ2-3, with 15 positions matching TRBD2. The CDR3 runs to 16 residues. V shed 4 bases and J 3 bases; nucleotides not matched to a gene: 2. CDR1 SGHVS and CDR2 FNYEAQ come from the germline V gene. As DNA, the CDR3 is TGTGCCAGCAGCTGGACTAGCGGGGGGGCAACAGATACGCAGTATTTT. This gives the protein CASSWTSGGATDTQYF.